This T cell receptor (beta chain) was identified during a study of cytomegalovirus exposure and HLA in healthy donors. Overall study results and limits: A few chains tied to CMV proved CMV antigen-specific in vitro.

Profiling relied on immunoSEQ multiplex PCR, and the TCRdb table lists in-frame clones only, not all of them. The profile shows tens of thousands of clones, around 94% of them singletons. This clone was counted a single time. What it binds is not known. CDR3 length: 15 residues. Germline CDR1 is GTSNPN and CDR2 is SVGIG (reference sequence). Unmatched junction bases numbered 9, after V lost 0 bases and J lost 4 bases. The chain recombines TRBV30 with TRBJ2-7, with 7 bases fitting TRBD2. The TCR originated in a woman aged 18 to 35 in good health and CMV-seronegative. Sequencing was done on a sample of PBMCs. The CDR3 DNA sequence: TGTGCCTGGAGTGTACGAAGGCTAGCGGTGTACGAGCAGTACTTC. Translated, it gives CAWSVRRLAVYEQYF.